This T cell receptor beta chain appears in the sequencing data of a study of blood T cells in healthy people across ages. Together with a sample-barcoded 5' primer, a J-beta primer mix was included in a second PCR lasting about 6 to 11 cycles. TCRdb independently ran MiXCR on the 5' RACE reads; one entry per CDR3 protein. Here the sample spans about 1.5 million distinct CDR3 sequences, approximately 43% being singletons. This clonotype was observed a single time. Its antigen is not identified. With 7 bases removed from V and 1 base from J, the gap between germline ends came to 16 bases. Germline V lookup: CDR1 SGHTA, CDR2 FQGNSA. CDR3 length equals 15 residues. Study findings and constraints: Per million T cells, the diversity of TCR beta decreased roughly linearly as age advanced.

The sequenced sample consisted of blood. The TCR originated in a young woman in good health. J is TRBJ1-2 and V is TRBV7-2, with D perhaps TRBD1 (6 bases). The CDR3 region is CASTLGSGVNYGYTF. In DNA form, the CDR3 reads TGTGCCAGCACCCTAGGGTCAGGGGTTAACTATGGCTACACCTTC.